This section outlines one T cell receptor (beta chain) sequence together with its context. The target antigen is unknown. This sample is part of a study of cytomegalovirus exposure and HLA in healthy donors. The study, taken as a whole, reports: A missense variant in DCLRE1C was later tied to TCR beta V- and J-gene trimming.

V was pared by 4 bases and J by 0 bases, with 5 bases between. CDR3 length equals 13 residues. CDR1 is MGHRA and CDR2 is YSYEKL in the germline V gene. Primers for the PCR totalled 60 Vbeta and 13 Jbeta. Sequencing was performed with immunoSEQ multiplex PCR; in TCRdb, only in-frame clones are kept and a portion is missing. The sample has about 160,000 clones; roughly 80% are singletons. The receptor's source is a boy aged 2 to 10 in good health and CMV-seronegative. The sample was PBMCs. The V call is TRBV4-1, the J call TRBJ2-3; D is unresolved. The CDR3 sequence: CASSLYSTDTQYF. The CDR3 coding sequence is TGCGCCAGCAGCCTTTATAGCACAGATACGCAGTATTTT.